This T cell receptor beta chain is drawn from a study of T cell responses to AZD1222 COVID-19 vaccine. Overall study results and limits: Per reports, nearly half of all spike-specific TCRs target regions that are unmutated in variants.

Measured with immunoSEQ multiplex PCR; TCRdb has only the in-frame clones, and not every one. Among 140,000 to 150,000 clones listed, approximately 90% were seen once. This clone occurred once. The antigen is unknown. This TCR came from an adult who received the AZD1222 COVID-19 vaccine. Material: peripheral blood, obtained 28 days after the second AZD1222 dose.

CDR3 loop: CASSPQVGTGPNQPQHF. The CDR3 bases are TGTGCCAGCTCACCACAGGTTGGGACAGGACCCAATCAGCCCCAGCATTTT. The gene calls are TRBV18 and TRBJ1-5; 8 nucleotides agree with TRBD1. CDR3 length: 17 amino acids. The germline CDR1 and CDR2 sequences are KGHSH and LQKENI. J was trimmed by 3 bases and V by 1 base; bases with no gene match: 8. Full variable domain (remainder filled in from reference TRBV18 and TRBJ1-5): NAGVMQNPRHLVRRRGQEARLRCSPMKGHSHVYWYRQLPEEGLKFMVYLQKENIIDESGMPKERFSAEFPKEGPSILRIQQVVRGDSAAYFCASSPQVGTGPNQPQHFGDGTRLSIL.